Below, 30 T cell receptor beta chains from the same sample are listed, as sequenced in a study of blood T cells in healthy people across ages. Next came a second PCR, run for about 7 to 11 cycles, which used a sample-barcoded 5' primer along with a J-beta primer mix. TCRdb re-called the 5' RACE reads with MiXCR, one entry per CDR3 protein. The sample records roughly 680,000 distinct CDR3 sequences, 40% to 65% being singletons. The sequenced sample was blood. The source of these receptors is an elderly woman in good health.

The chain carries TRBV12-3 or TRBV12-4 and TRBJ1-5; TRBD1 matches at 7 bases. Trimming took 6 bases from V and 11 from J; bases not matched to a gene: 13. The CDR3 has 14 residues. The chain's CDR3 is CASRLTGSPSAQHF. The CDR3 bases are TGTGCCAGCAGGTTGACAGGGAGCCCTTCAGCCCAGCATTTT.

This rearrangement joins TRBV9 to TRBJ2-4; D unclear. Germline-derived CDR1 and CDR2 are SGDLS and YYNGEE. The CDR3 extends over 14 amino acids. The V end was cut by 0 bases, the J end by 7 bases, with 11 bases between. CDR3: CASSVDFTDNIQYF. The CDR3 DNA reads as TGTGCCAGCAGCGTAGATTTCACAGACAACATTCAGTACTTC.

The chain joins TRBV15 to TRBJ2-1; no reliable D call. CDR3 length: 14 residues. Deletions cut 5 bases from V and 4 bases from J, with 12 bases between. Looked up from germline, CDR1 is LNHNV and CDR2 is YYDKDF (reference sequence). The CDR3 DNA reads as TGTGCCACCAGCCCGACGGGCAATTACAATGAGCAGTTCTTC. Protein sequence: CATSPTGNYNEQFF. The full variable domain, in which reference TRBV15 and TRBJ2-1 provide the parts outside the CDR3, is DAMVIQNPRYQVTQFGKPVTLSCSQTLNHNVMYWYQQKSSQAPKLLFHYYDKDFNNEADTPDNFQSRRPNTSFCFLDIRSPGLGDTAMYLCATSPTGNYNEQFFGPGTRLTVL.

A few counts support this clonotype. The gene calls are TRBV18 and TRBJ2-5, with D tentatively TRBD1 (6 bases). This CDR3 region has 14 residues. Trimming shortened V by 6 bases and J by 5 bases, and 16 bases separated the two germline ends. CDR1 KGHSH and CDR2 LQKENI come from the germline V gene. In nucleotides, the CDR3 is TGTGCCAGCTCCCCCGGGACACGGTGGGAGACCCAGTACTTC. It encodes CASSPGTRWETQYF.

This clonotype has just one count. The V call is TRBV4-3, the J call TRBJ2-1; 7 bases agree with TRBD1. CDR3 length: 16 residues. The V segment lost 0 bases and the J segment 4 bases; nucleotides outside the gene matches: 6. Germline CDR1 and CDR2: LGHNA and YSLEER. The CDR3 loop is CASSQDGDSPYNEQFF. Here the CDR3 DNA reads TGCGCCAGCAGCCAAGATGGGGACAGCCCTTACAATGAGCAGTTCTTC.

This sequence joins TRBV29-1 and TRBJ2-5, with a tentative D call TRBD2 (5 bases). CDR3 length: 11 amino acids. V was clipped by 4 bases and J by 5 bases, with 8 bases between them. CDR1 and CDR2 from the germline V gene are SQVTM and ANQGSEA. The DNA for the CDR3 is TGCAGCGTTGGACTAAGCGAGACCCAGTACTTC. This gives the protein CSVGLSETQYF.

This clonotype has more than one count but fewer than ten. V and J are TRBV7-3 and TRBJ2-3, with TRBD2 matching 9 bases. The CDR3 totals 16 residues. Per germline, CDR1 SGHTA and CDR2 FQGTGA. The V and J ends lost 2 bases and 4 bases, in that order; junction bases with no gene match: 7. The CDR3 coding sequence is TGTGCCAGCAGCTTATATTCGGGCGGGGGGGCAGATACGCAGTATTTT. Translated, it gives CASSLYSGGGADTQYF.

The J gene is TRBJ1-3, the V gene TRBV7-8; 8 bases are shared with TRBD1. Germline V gene data show CDR1 as SGHVS and CDR2 as FQNEAQ. The CDR3 is 17 amino acids. Germline trimming cut 5 bases from V and 3 bases from J; bases unmatched to any gene: 12. The CDR3 nucleotides read TGTGCCAGCAGCGGGAAACAGGGGGACATATTTGGAAACACCATATATTTT. Its protein is CASSGKQGDIFGNTIYF.

The rearrangement uses TRBV29-1 and TRBJ2-3, with 8 positions matching TRBD1. This CDR3 has 17 residues. Germline V gives CDR1 SQVTM, CDR2 ANQGSEA. With V trimmed by 4 bases and J by 2 bases, 14 bases remained unmatched. The CDR3 spells CSVVLGGPRGPTDTQYF. The CDR3 DNA reads TGCAGCGTTGTCCTCGGAGGTCCCAGGGGGCCCACAGATACGCAGTATTTT.

A remark on this clonotype: With a much larger clone just one base away, this may be a read error. The gene calls are TRBV12-3 or TRBV12-4 and TRBJ2-1; 8 bases fit TRBD2. This CDR3 region has 15 residues. Unmatched junction bases numbered 16, after V lost 6 bases and J lost 12 bases. CDR3 bases: TGTGCCAGCAGCGCTCTGAGCGGGAGTCGGGATGGGCAGTTCTTC. Encoded protein: CASSALSGSRDGQFF.

As to this clonotype: A much larger clone sits a single nucleotide away, making a read error possible. The chain recombines TRBV7-3 with TRBJ2-1; 9 bases agree with TRBD2. Germline CDR1 reads SGHTA; CDR2 reads FQGTGA. The CDR3 extends over 17 amino acids. The CDR3 loop reads CASSFLPSGRIHNGQFF. The CDR3 nucleotides are TGTGCCAGCAGCTTCCTCCCCAGCGGGAGGATTCACAATGGGCAGTTCTTC.

Comment on this clonotype: Being one base from a much bigger clone, this may be a read error. The CDR3 here is CASSLMGGRGTKNIQCF. CDR3 coding DNA: TGTGCCAGCAGCTTAATGGGGGGCAGGGGAACCAAAAACATTCAGTGCTTC. This chain links TRBV7-3 with TRBJ2-4; D is perhaps TRBD1 or TRBD2 (6 bases each). The CDR3 has 17 residues. Per germline, CDR1 SGHTA and CDR2 FQGTGA.

There are many counts of this clonotype. J is TRBJ2-5 and V is TRBV12-3 or TRBV12-4, with 7 positions matching TRBD1. CDR3 length: 14 amino acids. Unmatched junction bases numbered 7, after V lost 4 bases and J lost 5 bases. The CDR3 DNA reads TGTGCCAGCAGTTCTGACAGGGCCCCCGAGACCCAGTACTTC. Its protein product is CASSSDRAPETQYF.

This clonotype was picked up many times. This chain joins TRBV7-8 and TRBJ2-5; 13 bases line up with TRBD2. Germline V gene data show CDR1 as SGHVS and CDR2 as FQNEAQ. CDR3 length: 16 amino acids. V gave up 3 bases and J gave up 6 bases; unmatched junction bases: 7. CDR3 in DNA: TGTGCCAGCAGCTTCAGAGGACTAGCGGGAGTACAGACCCAGTACTTC. Amino acid sequence: CASSFRGLAGVQTQYF.

This chain uses TRBV7-9 with TRBJ2-7, with D possibly being TRBD2 (6 bases). V lost 0 bases to trimming and J lost 7 bases, with 13 bases between them. Per germline, CDR1 SEHNR and CDR2 FQNEAQ (reference sequence). The CDR3 contains 14 residues. The CDR3 here is CASSLAGTYNEQYF. CDR3 sequence (DNA): TGTGCCAGCAGCTTAGCCGGGACTTACAATGAGCAGTACTTC.

V is TRBV7-2 and J is TRBJ2-1; TRBD1 matches at 7 bases. The CDR3 contains 14 residues. J lost 9 bases, V lost 1 base, and 6 bases had no gene match. From germline, CDR1 is SGHTA and CDR2 FQGNSA. The CDR3 loop reads CASSLGQGRGEQFF. In DNA, the CDR3 is TGTGCCAGCAGCTTAGGACAGGGAAGGGGTGAGCAGTTCTTC.

V gene TRBV28 combines with J gene TRBJ1-1, with no clear D. Trimming took off 6 bases at V and 7 bases at J, with 12 bases between the two ends. Germline CDR1 is MDHEN and CDR2 is SYDVKM. There are 12 residues in the CDR3. CDR3 residues: CASSSLPVEAFF. In DNA form, the CDR3 reads TGTGCCAGCAGCTCCCTCCCGGTTGAAGCTTTCTTT.

This clonotype has just a few counts. The CDR3 DNA reads TGCGCCAGCAGCTTGTCCGGGACAGGGGCCTACGAGCAGTACTTC. This codes for CASSLSGTGAYEQYF. V gene TRBV5-1 combines with J gene TRBJ2-7; TRBD1 aligns across 10 bases. The J segment lost 2 bases and the V segment lost 1 base, leaving 3 bases of the junction unmatched. This CDR3 has 15 residues. Germline assignment: CDR1 SGHRS and CDR2 YFSETQ. The full variable domain, in which reference TRBV5-1 and TRBJ2-7 provide the parts outside the CDR3, is KAGVTQTPRYLIKTRGQQVTLSCSPISGHRSVSWYQQTPGQGLQFLFEYFSETQRNKGNFPGRFSGRQFSNSRSEMNVSTLELGDSALYLCASSLSGTGAYEQYFGPGTRLTVT.

Concerning this clonotype: Relative to the germline gene, one junction end is altered; a read error may explain this. This chain connects TRBV6-5 to TRBJ2-6; 9 bases are a match to TRBD1. The CDR3 consists of 18 residues. The germline CDR1 and CDR2 sequences are MNHEY and SVGAGI. CDR3 region: CASSYNGQGNSGANVLAF. The CDR3, as DNA: TGTGCCAGCAGTTACAATGGACAGGGGAACTCTGGGGCCAACGTCCTGGCTTTC.

The rearrangement joins TRBV7-2 to TRBJ1-1; D gene uncertain. Trimming pared 5 bases from V and 5 bases from J, leaving 9 bases between. CDR3 length: 12 residues. Looked up from germline, CDR1 is SGHTA and CDR2 is FQGNSA. The CDR3 loop is CASSAVLTEAFF. The CDR3, as DNA: TGTGCCAGCAGCGCGGTTTTGACTGAAGCTTTCTTT.

The chain combines TRBV21-1 with TRBJ2-7; TRBD2 is taken as the D call from the table, unchecked against the DNA. TRBV21-1 is a pseudogene. The length of the CDR3 is 15 residues. This CDR3 reads CASKGGLAGPYEQYF. The CDR3 DNA reads TGTGCCAGCAAAGGGGGACTAGCGGGACCCTACGAGCAGTACTTC.

This clonotype appeared a few times. The rearrangement joins TRBV15 to TRBJ1-5, with 11 bases that match TRBD1. Germline-derived CDR1 and CDR2 are LNHNV and YYDKDF (reference sequence). With 2 bases clipped from V and 4 bases from J, the junction kept 7 bases outside the gene matches. The CDR3 sequence is 17 residues long. DNA for the CDR3: TGTGCCACCAGCAGACCCTGGACAGGGGGCCAGAATCAGCCCCAGCATTTT. This sequence encodes CATSRPWTGGQNQPQHF.

The chain recombines TRBV9 with TRBJ1-1; D perhaps matches TRBD1 (6 bases). CDR1 SGDLS and CDR2 YYNGEE come from the germline V gene. Trimming removed 3 bases from V and 3 bases from J, with 21 bases in between. The CDR3 contains 17 residues. The CDR3 region has the DNA TGTGCCAGCAGCGAGGGGGGTCGGGGGCGTAGGGACACTGAAGCTTTCTTT. Amino acids: CASSEGGRGRRDTEAFF.

The CDR3 DNA reads as TGCGCCAGCAGTGAGTCCGGTCGTTCGGAGACCCAGTACTTC. It specifies CASSESGRSETQYF. V is TRBV10-1 and J is TRBJ2-5; D is unclear. Trimming cost V 0 bases and J 5 bases, with 10 bases left between them. CDR3 size: 14 residues. Germline values: CDR1 WNHNN, CDR2 SYGVQD (reference sequence).

This clonotype was seen many times. The J gene is TRBJ1-2, the V gene TRBV21-1; no check of the table's D call, TRBD1, against the DNA was made. TRBV21-1 corresponds to a pseudogene. This CDR3 contains 16 residues. The CDR3 is CASSLNTPQGRNGYTF. The CDR3 DNA reads as TGTGCCAGCAGCCTAAATACCCCACAGGGGAGGAATGGCTACACCTTC.

V usage is TRBV7-6 and J usage is TRBJ1-1; 9 nucleotides match TRBD1. Germline V gives CDR1 SGHVS, CDR2 FNYEAQ. J gave up 4 bases and V 4 bases, and 4 bases lay outside the gene matches. The CDR3 is 14 residues long. CDR3 DNA sequence: TGTGCCAGCAGCTATACAGGGGGCGGCACTGAAGCTTTCTTT. This codes for CASSYTGGGTEAFF.

This sequence joins TRBV21-1 and TRBJ1-1. TRBV21-1 is labeled a pseudogene. The CDR3 has 14 amino acids. CDR3 protein: CARRRYPTNTEAFF. Here the CDR3 DNA reads TGTGCCAGGAGACGTTACCCCACGAACACTGAAGCTTTCTTT.

V gene TRBV7-6 combines with J gene TRBJ2-7; 12 positions agree with TRBD2. The closer fit of TRBJ2-5 to the DNA end suggests the J call may be wrong. CDR1 is SGHVS, CDR2 FNYEAQ, per germline. The CDR3 consists of 16 residues. In DNA, the CDR3 is TGTGCCAGCAGCCCTCGGACTAGCGGGGTCGTGGAGACCCAGTACTTC. This codes for CASSPRTSGVVETQYF.

Ten or more counts support this clonotype. The V and J genes are TRBV21-1 and TRBJ2-1. TRBV21-1 represents a pseudogene. The CDR3 is 14 amino acids. The CDR3 bases are TGTGCCAGCAGCAAACCGGTCGGATACAATGAGCAGTTCTTC. Amino acids: CASSKPVGYNEQFF.

This clonotype was counted at least ten times. The V gene is TRBV5-6, the J gene TRBJ1-2, with D perhaps TRBD1 (5 bases). CDR1 is SGHDT, CDR2 YYEEEE, per germline. There are 13 residues in the CDR3. V was cut by 4 bases and J by 3 bases, with 10 bases left in between. The CDR3 spells CASSHWGDYGYTF. CDR3 coding DNA: TGTGCCAGCAGCCATTGGGGCGACTATGGCTACACCTTC.